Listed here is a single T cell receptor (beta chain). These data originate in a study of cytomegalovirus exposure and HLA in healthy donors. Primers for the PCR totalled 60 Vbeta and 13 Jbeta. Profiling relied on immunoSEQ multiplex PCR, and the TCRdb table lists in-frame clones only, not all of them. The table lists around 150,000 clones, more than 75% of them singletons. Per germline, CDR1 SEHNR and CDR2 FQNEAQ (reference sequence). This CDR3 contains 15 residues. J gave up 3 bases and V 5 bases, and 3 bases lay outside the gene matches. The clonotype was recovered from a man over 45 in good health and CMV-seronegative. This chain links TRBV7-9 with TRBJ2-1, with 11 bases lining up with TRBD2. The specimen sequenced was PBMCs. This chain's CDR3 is CASSPGLAVYNEQFF. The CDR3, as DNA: TGTGCCAGCAGCCCGGGACTAGCGGTCTACAATGAGCAGTTCTTC. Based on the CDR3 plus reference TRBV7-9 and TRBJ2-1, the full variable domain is DTGVSQNPRHKITKRGQNVTFRCDPISEHNRLYWYRQTLGQGPEFLTYFQNEAQLEKSRLLSDRFSAERPKGSFSTLEIQRTEQGDSAMYLCASSPGLAVYNEQFFGPGTRLTVL.